The 26 T cell receptor beta chains given below trace back to one sample, sequenced in a study of cytomegalovirus exposure and HLA in healthy donors. The PCR employed 60 Vbeta primers together with 13 Jbeta primers. The assay was immunoSEQ multiplex PCR, and TCRdb's table has in-frame clones only and misses some. The sample data list fewer than 150,000 clones. The sequenced sample was PBMCs. The receptors stem from a man between 18 and 29 years old in good health and CMV-seronegative.

The chain combines TRBV4-1 with TRBJ1-1, with 9 bases fitting TRBD1. J lost 1 base, V lost 4 bases, and 7 bases had no gene match. The CDR3 contains 16 residues. Per the germline V gene, CDR1 is MGHRA and CDR2 is YSYEKL. As DNA, the CDR3 is TGCGCCAGCAGCCCGGGACAGGGTTCAGGGAACACTGAAGCTTTCTTT. Protein: CASSPGQGSGNTEAFF.

V is TRBV5-1 and J is TRBJ2-5, with D perhaps matching TRBD2 (5 bases). This CDR3 has 15 amino acids. Germline V lookup: CDR1 SGHRS, CDR2 YFSETQ. V lost 3 bases to trimming and J lost 1 base, with 13 bases between them. The CDR3 sequence: CASSWAGGAQETQYF. The CDR3 DNA is TGCGCCAGCAGCTGGGCCGGAGGCGCCCAAGAGACCCAGTACTTC.

V gene TRBV5-1 combines with J gene TRBJ2-7; TRBD1 matches at 8 bases. The CDR3 has 15 amino acids. CDR1 and CDR2 (germline): SGHRS, YFSETQ. The junction had 7 bases not matched to a gene; V was cut back by 2 bases and J by 3 bases. The CDR3 nucleotides read TGCGCCAGCAGCTTAGGGCAGGGGGCTCGCTACGAGCAGTACTTC. Amino acids: CASSLGQGARYEQYF. The entire variable domain, with the rest obtained from reference TRBV5-1 and TRBJ2-7, is as follows: KAGVTQTPRYLIKTRGQQVTLSCSPISGHRSVSWYQQTPGQGLQFLFEYFSETQRNKGNFPGRFSGRQFSNSRSEMNVSTLELGDSALYLCASSLGQGARYEQYFGPGTRLTVT.

The chain carries TRBV6-1 and TRBJ1-1; D ambiguous. CDR1 is MNHNS and CDR2 is SASEGT in the germline V gene. The ends were cut back, 0 bases at V and 5 bases at J, with 19 bases in the middle. This CDR3 comprises 17 residues. As DNA, the CDR3 is TGTGCCAGCAGTGAAGCGAGGGCAGGTGGGCTGAGGACTGAAGCTTTCTTT. The encoded protein is CASSEARAGGLRTEAFF.

The chain employs TRBV7-3 and TRBJ2-1; maybe TRBD1 (6 bases). This CDR3 is built from 14 residues. Trimming stripped 5 bases from V and 4 bases from J, with 12 bases between. CDR1 is SGHTA, CDR2 FQGTGA, per germline. Written as DNA, the CDR3 is TGTGCCAGCAGCACAGAGGGGGATTACAATGAGCAGTTCTTC. Protein sequence: CASSTEGDYNEQFF.

This rearrangement joins TRBV11-3 to TRBJ2-3; D unclear. V gave up 5 bases and J gave up 3 bases, with 9 bases separating them. The CDR3 spans 13 residues. Looked up from germline, CDR1 is SGHNT and CDR2 is YENEEA. DNA of the CDR3: TGTGCCAGCAGCCTAGTGCGGACAGATACGCAGTATTTT. Its translation is CASSLVRTDTQYF.

This sequence joins TRBV5-6 and TRBJ2-5, with 9 bases fitting TRBD1. CDR3 length: 14 amino acids. V lost 1 base and J lost 5; bases outside the gene matches: 3. The germline V gene encodes CDR1 SGHDT and CDR2 YYEEEE. The CDR3 loop is CASSLWDRVETQYF. CDR3 sequence (DNA): TGTGCCAGCAGCTTGTGGGACAGGGTGGAGACCCAGTACTTC.

The chain links TRBV9 to TRBJ1-1; no firm D call. Trimming left V 0 bases short and J 7 bases short, with 10 bases between. This CDR3 contains 13 residues. Germline lookup yields CDR1 SGDLS and CDR2 YYNGEE. DNA of the CDR3: TGTGCCAGCAGCGTAGCTACTGGCGGTGAAGCTTTCTTT. Amino acids: CASSVATGGEAFF. The variable domain in full, completed from reference TRBV9 and TRBJ1-1, reads DSGVTQTPKHLITATGQRVTLRCSPRSGDLSVYWYQQSLDQGLQFLIQYYNGEERAKGNILERFSAQQFPDLHSELNLSSLELGDSALYFCASSVATGGEAFFGQGTRLTVV.

The CDR3 protein is CASSIREGNQPQHF. The DNA for the CDR3 is TGTGCCAGTAGTATTAGGGAGGGCAATCAGCCCCAGCATTTT. The chain employs TRBV19 and TRBJ1-5; D is unclear. Trimming stripped 3 bases from V and 2 bases from J, with 8 bases between. Germline V lookup: CDR1 LNHDA, CDR2 SQIVND (reference sequence). The length of the CDR3 is 14 residues.

J is TRBJ1-4 and V is TRBV7-8; TRBD1 matches 9 bases. CDR3 size: 15 residues. Unmatched junction bases numbered 9, after V lost 5 bases and J lost 8 bases. CDR1 SGHVS and CDR2 FQNEAQ come from the germline V gene. The CDR3 here is CASSTQTGGGEKLFF. The CDR3, as DNA: TGTGCCAGCAGCACGCAGACAGGGGGTGGAGAAAAACTGTTTTTT.

The V call is TRBV27, the J call TRBJ2-7; a weak D match, TRBD2 (5 bases). The germline V and J ends were trimmed by 7 bases and 6 bases, with 10 bases remaining between them. Germline CDR1 reads MNHEY; CDR2 reads SMNVEV (reference sequence). The CDR3 consists of 11 residues. The CDR3 here is CASMRGPEQYF. The CDR3 region has the DNA TGTGCCAGCATGAGAGGGCCCGAGCAGTACTTC.

The chain carries TRBV5-6 and TRBJ2-5; TRBD2 is a possible D gene (6 bases). The J call may not be correct, given that the DNA end is closer to TRBJ2-7. This CDR3 contains 13 residues. Germline V gene data show CDR1 as SGHDT and CDR2 as YYEEEE. CDR3 residues: CASSFGGSGEQYF. The CDR3 DNA reads as TGTGCCAGCAGCTTCGGGGGTTCAGGCGAGCAGTACTTC.

The CDR3 DNA reads TGTGCAAGTCGCTCAGAAGACGGGAGGTGTGAGACCCAGTACTTC. Protein sequence: CASRSEDGRCETQYF. The chain recombines TRBV12-2 with TRBJ2-5; the table's D call, TRBD2, was not checked against the DNA. TRBV12-2 counts as a pseudogene. CDR3 length equals 15 residues.

The rearrangement joins TRBV11-2 to TRBJ2-5, with TRBD1 matching over 8 bases. V lost 6 bases and J lost 4; bases outside the gene matches: 7. Germline V gene sequence: CDR1 SGHAT, CDR2 FQNNGV. The CDR3 has 14 residues. In DNA, the CDR3 is TGTGCCAGCAGGCAGACAGGGGCGGGAGAGACCCAGTACTTC. It translates to CASRQTGAGETQYF.

V is TRBV5-4 and J is TRBJ2-7; TRBD2 aligns across 7 bases. The CDR3 is made up of 14 amino acids. Unmatched junction bases numbered 2, after V lost 0 bases and J lost 2 bases. Germline V gene sequence: CDR1 SGHNT, CDR2 YYREEE (reference sequence). The CDR3 region is CASSLGGRTYEQYF. The CDR3 coding sequence is TGTGCCAGCAGCTTGGGCGGGAGAACCTACGAGCAGTACTTC.

The V call is TRBV11-2, the J call TRBJ2-2; possibly TRBD2 for D (6 bases). This CDR3 has 14 amino acids. Germline lookup yields CDR1 SGHAT and CDR2 FQNNGV. The V end was cut by 5 bases, the J end by 5 bases, with 12 bases between. CDR3: CASSRNRGTGELFF. Written as DNA, the CDR3 is TGTGCCAGCAGCCGGAACCGGGGGACCGGGGAGCTGTTTTTT.

V is TRBV7-8 and J is TRBJ1-5; weak D call: TRBD1 (5 bases). CDR3 size: 15 residues. Germline V gene sequence: CDR1 SGHVS, CDR2 FQNEAQ. The V end lost 5 bases, the J end lost 1 base, and 12 bases lay between the germline ends. The CDR3 protein is CASSGREGSNQPQHF. The CDR3, as DNA: TGTGCCAGCAGCGGAAGGGAGGGGAGCAATCAGCCCCAGCATTTT.

The chain joins TRBV5-6 to TRBJ1-2, with D perhaps matching TRBD1 (6 bases). This CDR3 contains 14 residues. In germline, CDR1 is SGHDT, CDR2 YYEEEE. With 5 bases removed from V and 7 bases from J, the gap between germline ends came to 18 bases. This chain's CDR3 is CASRPTGTNGGYTF. The CDR3 region has the DNA TGTGCCAGCAGACCCACCGGGACAAACGGTGGCTACACCTTC.

The V call is TRBV6-5, the J call TRBJ2-5; D is possibly TRBD1 (5 bases). Trimming stripped 8 bases from V and 5 bases from J, with 9 bases between. Germline V lookup: CDR1 MNHEY, CDR2 SVGAGI. This CDR3 has 11 residues. The CDR3 region has the DNA TGTGCCAGCTCCTACAGGGAGACCCAGTACTTC. It is translated as CASSYRETQYF.

The chain has TRBV27 and TRBJ2-7; 12 bases are a match to TRBD2. V trimming: 6 bases; J trimming: 2 bases; junction bases outside the gene matches: 2. Germline V gene lookup returns CDR1 MNHEY and CDR2 SMNVEV (reference sequence). The length of the CDR3 is 14 residues. In nucleotides, the CDR3 is TGTGCCAGCAGCCGGACTAGCGGGACCTACGAGCAGTACTTC. Translated: CASSRTSGTYEQYF.

The V gene is TRBV6-1, the J gene TRBJ2-1; TRBD2 might be the D (6 bases). V shed 2 bases and J shed 1 base, with 15 bases lying between them. Germline V CDR1 and CDR2: MNHNS, SASEGT. This CDR3 contains 17 residues. The CDR3 coding sequence is TGTGCCAGCAGTGAATGGTTTGGCGCGGGGTCCTACAATGAGCAGTTCTTC. This encodes CASSEWFGAGSYNEQFF.

The V call is TRBV19, the J call TRBJ2-7; D unresolved. This CDR3 has 13 residues. CDR1 is LNHDA, CDR2 SQIVND, per germline (reference sequence). The ends were cut back, 6 bases at V and 4 bases at J, with 13 bases in the middle. The CDR3 loop is CASRLSNTYEQYF. Written as DNA, the CDR3 is TGTGCCAGTAGGTTATCGAACACGTACGAGCAGTACTTC.

For this clone: The same CDR3 can be traced to other DNA sequences in this sample. This chain connects TRBV18 to TRBJ2-3; D is perhaps TRBD2 (5 bases). V lost 0 bases and J lost 2, with 12 bases in between. The CDR3 contains 16 residues. Germline values: CDR1 KGHSH, CDR2 LQKENI. For the CDR3, the DNA is TGTGCCAGCTCACCACCCTCCAGCGGCCTCACAGATACGCAGTATTTT. Translating it yields CASSPPSSGLTDTQYF.

The rearrangement joins TRBV23-1 to TRBJ1-5; D unclear. TRBV23-1 is known as an ORF, though its function is uncertain. The CDR3 runs 15 residues. V shed 4 bases and J shed 0 bases, with 10 bases lying between them. The CDR3 DNA reads TGCGCCAGCAGTCTTACAGATTATAGCAATCAGCCCCAGCATTTT. This sequence encodes CASSLTDYSNQPQHF.

V gene TRBV7-3 combines with J gene TRBJ2-5; D may be TRBD2 (6 bases). The CDR3 is 13 amino acids. CDR1 and CDR2 from the germline V gene are SGHTA and FQGTGA. V was pared by 7 bases and J by 5 bases, with 14 bases between. CDR3 nucleotide sequence: TGTGCCAGCACGGGGAGGCCCGGGGAGACCCAGTACTTC. Amino acids: CASTGRPGETQYF.

The chain links TRBV30 to TRBJ1-5; no definite D call. V shed 0 bases and J shed 3 bases, with 12 bases lying between them. Germline-derived CDR1 and CDR2 are GTSNPN and SVGIG (reference sequence). The CDR3 has 15 amino acids. This chain's CDR3 is CAWSVYGVNNQPQHF. The CDR3 DNA reads as TGTGCCTGGAGTGTATACGGGGTGAACAATCAGCCCCAGCATTTT.